This T cell receptor beta chain comes out of a study of blood T cell repertoires in COVID-19. Study-level information: T cells, B-cell-depleted T cells, or PBMCs provided the cDNA or gDNA that served as material.

TCRdb's table, derived via immunoSEQ multiplex PCR, lists solely in-frame clones and lacks some. The repertoire includes approximately 280,000 clones, approximately 88% of them detected once, and about 1.5% sits in the top ten. CDR1 is SGHDT, CDR2 YYEEEE, per germline. V was pared by 4 bases and J by 3 bases, with 7 bases of the junction left unmatched. The CDR3 runs to 15 residues. V is TRBV5-6 and J is TRBJ2-5, with TRBD1 matching 9 bases. Sequencing was done on a sample of peripheral blood. This receptor was obtained from a human donor with COVID-19, enrolled during active disease. The donor label of this sample is uncertain. CDR3 coding DNA: TGTGCCAGCAGCCTACTGGACAGGGGAGAAGAGACCCAGTACTTC. Its translation is CASSLLDRGEETQYF.